What follows describes a single TCR beta chain. Sequencing was performed with immunoSEQ multiplex PCR; in TCRdb, only in-frame clones are kept and a portion is missing. Of 130,000 to 150,000 clones in the sample, roughly 86% are singletons; the top ten hold about 2.5%. The data originate from a study of blood T cell repertoires in COVID-19. Sequenced input: peripheral blood. The TCR comes from a human donor in a cohort sampled during active COVID-19.

CDR3 in amino acids: CASSRTGANTGELFF. CDR3 DNA sequence: TGTGCCAGCAGTCGGACAGGGGCAAACACCGGGGAGCTGTTTTTT. J is TRBJ2-2 and V is TRBV6-4, with 9 bases identical to TRBD1. CDR1 and CDR2 (germline): MRHNA, SNTAGT. CDR3 size: 15 residues. V trimming: 5 bases; J trimming: 2 bases; junction bases outside the gene matches: 3.